This record covers a single T cell receptor (beta chain). The data are from a study of CD8 T cells in Susac syndrome. The germline V gene encodes CDR1 SQVTM and CDR2 ANQGSEA. V was clipped by 4 bases and J by 1 base, with 16 bases between them. The CDR3 extends over 15 amino acids. CD8+ and CD4+ T cells from blood underwent TCR beta sequencing, which was carried out in a high-throughput format. Each multiple sclerosis control was a treatment-naive patient with relapsing-remitting disease that was either stable or active. Purification of the CD8+ and CD4+ T cells relied on negative isolation, and TEMRA cells underwent FACS enrichment. Random hexamers were used to reverse transcribe an amount of 0.5 to 1 ug RNA. The TCR beta CDR3 was amplified by immunoSEQ multiplex PCR across 54 Vbeta, 13 Jbeta. A single record per CDR3 protein comes from TCRdb applying MiXCR to the immunoSEQ multiplex PCR reads. Of about 300,000 distinct CDR3 sequences in the sample, about 82% are singletons; the top ten hold around 0.22%.

The sequence came from a human donor with multiple sclerosis. V is TRBV29-1 and J is TRBJ1-1; D might be TRBD1 (6 bases). The material sequenced was CD8+ T cells from PBMCs. The CDR3 loop is CSVGVWAGENTEAFF. CDR3 nucleotides: TGCAGCGTTGGTGTGTGGGCAGGGGAGAACACTGAAGCTTTCTTT.